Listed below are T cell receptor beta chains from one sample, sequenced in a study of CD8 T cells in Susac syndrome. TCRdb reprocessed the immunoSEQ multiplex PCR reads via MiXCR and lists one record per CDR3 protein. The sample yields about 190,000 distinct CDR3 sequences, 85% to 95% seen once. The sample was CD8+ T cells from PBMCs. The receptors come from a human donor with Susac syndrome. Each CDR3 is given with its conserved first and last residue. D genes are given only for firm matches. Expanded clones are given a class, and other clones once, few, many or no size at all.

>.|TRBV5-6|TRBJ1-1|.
CASSSGSYEEAFF
TGTGCCAGCAGCTCTGGATCTTACGAGGAAGCTTTCTTT
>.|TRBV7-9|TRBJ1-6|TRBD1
CASSPPGQGMSPLHF
TGTGCCAGCAGTCCACCGGGACAGGGCATGTCACCCCTCCACTTT
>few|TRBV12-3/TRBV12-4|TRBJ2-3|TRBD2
CASRGGSTDTQYF
TGTGCCAGCAGGGGGGGGTCGACAGATACGCAGTATTTT
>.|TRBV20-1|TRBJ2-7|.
CSARPGTVYEQYF
TGCAGTGCCCGTCCCGGGACCGTCTACGAGCAGTACTTC
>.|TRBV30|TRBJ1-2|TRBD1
CAWSRRTGVPGYTF
TGTGCCTGGAGTAGGCGGACAGGGGTACCTGGCTACACCTTC
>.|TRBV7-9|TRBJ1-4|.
CASSLVQTATNEKLFF
TGTGCCAGCAGCTTAGTACAGACGGCAACTAATGAAAAACTGTTTTTT
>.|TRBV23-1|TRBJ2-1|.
CASRDRWNEQFF
TGCGCCAGCAGGGATCGTTGGAATGAGCAGTTCTTC
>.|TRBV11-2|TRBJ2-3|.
CASSWAGPSTDTQYF
TGTGCCAGCAGCTGGGCGGGGCCTAGCACAGATACGCAGTATTTT
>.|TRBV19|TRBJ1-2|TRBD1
CASSPGTDGNYGYTF
TGTGCCAGTAGTCCCGGGACAGATGGTAACTATGGCTACACCTTC
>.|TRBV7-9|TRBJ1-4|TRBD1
CASSSWTGTPTNEKLFF
TGTGCCAGCAGCTCTTGGACAGGGACTCCAACTAATGAAAAACTGTTTTTT
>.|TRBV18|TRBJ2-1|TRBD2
CASSPGTSGYNNEQFF
TGTGCCAGCTCACCAGGGACTAGCGGATATAACAATGAGCAGTTCTTC
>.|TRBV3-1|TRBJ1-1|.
CASSQDPDPVNTEAFF
TGTGCCAGCAGCCAAGACCCAGATCCGGTGAACACTGAAGCTTTCTTT
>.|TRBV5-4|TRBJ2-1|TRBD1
CASSSRGTGAGNEQFF
TGTGCCAGCAGCAGTAGGGGGACAGGGGCTGGGAATGAGCAGTTCTTC
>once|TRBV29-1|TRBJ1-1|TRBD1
CSVVGTATMNTEAFF
TGCAGCGTTGTAGGGACAGCCACGATGAACACTGAAGCTTTCTTT
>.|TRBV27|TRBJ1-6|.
CASTVTHRGEDSPLHF
TGTGCCAGCACCGTCACCCATCGGGGAGAGGATTCACCCCTCCACTTT
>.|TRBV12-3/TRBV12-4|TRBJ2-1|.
CASSLIRSSYNEQFF
TGTGCCAGCAGTTTAATCAGGAGCTCCTACAATGAGCAGTTCTTC
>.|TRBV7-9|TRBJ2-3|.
CASSLASLITDTQYF
TGTGCCAGCAGCTTAGCTAGTCTCATCACAGATACGCAGTATTTT
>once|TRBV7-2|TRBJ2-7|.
CASSLAAGHVDYEQYF
TGTGCCAGCAGCTTAGCTGCGGGGCACGTGGACTACGAGCAGTACTTC
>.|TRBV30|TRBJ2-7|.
CAWRGTGTSWDEQYF
TGTGCCTGGAGGGGGACCGGGACATCGTGGGACGAGCAGTACTTC
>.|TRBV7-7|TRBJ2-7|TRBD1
CASSAGQGVNYEQYF
TGTGCTAGCAGCGCCGGACAGGGGGTGAACTACGAGCAGTACTTC